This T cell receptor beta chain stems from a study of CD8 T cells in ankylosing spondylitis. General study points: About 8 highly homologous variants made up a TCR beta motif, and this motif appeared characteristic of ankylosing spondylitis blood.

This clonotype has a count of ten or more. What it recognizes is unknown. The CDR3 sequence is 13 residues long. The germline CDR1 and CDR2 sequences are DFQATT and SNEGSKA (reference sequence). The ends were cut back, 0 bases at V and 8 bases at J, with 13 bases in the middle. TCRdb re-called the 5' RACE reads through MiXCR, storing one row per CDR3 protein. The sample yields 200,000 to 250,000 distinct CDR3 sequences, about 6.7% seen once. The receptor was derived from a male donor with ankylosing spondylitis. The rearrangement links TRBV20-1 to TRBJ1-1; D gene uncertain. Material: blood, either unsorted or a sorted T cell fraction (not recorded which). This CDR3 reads CSARDSPGPEAFF. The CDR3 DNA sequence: TGCAGTGCTAGAGACTCTCCCGGGCCCGAAGCTTTCTTT.